The 12 T cell receptor beta chains listed next were all sequenced from one sample in a study of blood T cell repertoires in COVID-19. Sequenced by immunoSEQ multiplex PCR; TCRdb stores in-frame clones only, minus some. The table shows under 300,000 clones, with around four fifths occurring only once. Sample: peripheral blood. The receptors come from a man aged 55 to 70 who had recovered from COVID-19.

This clone has only one observation. CDR3 coding DNA: TGTGCCAGTAGTGTCGGGGGAGGCTATAATTCACCCCTCCACTTT. This translates into CASSVGGGYNSPLHF. This chain links TRBV19 with TRBJ1-6; perhaps TRBD1 as D (5 bases). This CDR3 comprises 15 residues. Per germline, CDR1 LNHDA and CDR2 SQIVND (reference sequence). V lost 5 bases, J lost 3 bases, and 11 bases lay in between. Variable domain in full (rest from reference TRBV19 and TRBJ1-6): DGGITQSPKYLFRKEGQNVTLSCEQNLNHDAMYWYRQDPGQGLRLIYYSQIVNDFQKGDIAEGYSVSREKKESFPLTVTSAQKNPTAFYLCASSVGGGYNSPLHFGNGTRLTVT.

The chain links TRBV5-1 to TRBJ1-5; TRBD1 aligns across 8 bases. The germline gives CDR1 SGHRS, CDR2 YFSETQ. This CDR3 spans 15 amino acids. V was clipped by 4 bases and J by 6 bases; unmatched bases: 9. The CDR3 region has the DNA TGCGCCAGCAGCGCTGGACAGGGCTGGGGTCAGCCCCAGCATTTT. As protein: CASSAGQGWGQPQHF. Supplemented by reference TRBV5-1 and TRBJ1-5, the full variable domain reads KAGVTQTPRYLIKTRGQQVTLSCSPISGHRSVSWYQQTPGQGLQFLFEYFSETQRNKGNFPGRFSGRQFSNSRSEMNVSTLELGDSALYLCASSAGQGWGQPQHFGDGTRLSIL.

V and J are TRBV5-4 and TRBJ2-7, with D maybe TRBD2 (7 bases). This CDR3 is 15 amino acids long. Germline assignment: CDR1 SGHNT and CDR2 YYREEE (reference sequence). V was cut by 4 bases and J by 2 bases, with 16 bases left in between. The CDR3 is CASSRGADMTYEQYF. CDR3 nucleotide sequence: TGTGCCAGCAGCCGGGGGGCAGATATGACCTACGAGCAGTACTTC.

CDR3 sequence (DNA): TGTGCCAGCAGCTTAAGGTCCGGGACAGGGAGCAATGAGCAGTTCTTC. Residues: CASSLRSGTGSNEQFF. J is TRBJ2-1 and V is TRBV7-9, with TRBD1 matching 9 bases. The CDR3 has 16 amino acids. V lost 2 bases to trimming and J lost 6 bases; unmatched junction nucleotides: 8. CDR1 and CDR2 from the germline V gene are SEHNR and FQNEAQ (reference sequence). The full variable domain, in which reference TRBV7-9 and TRBJ2-1 provide the parts outside the CDR3, is DTGVSQNPRHKITKRGQNVTFRCDPISEHNRLYWYRQTLGQGPEFLTYFQNEAQLEKSRLLSDRFSAERPKGSFSTLEIQRTEQGDSAMYLCASSLRSGTGSNEQFFGPGTRLTVL.

The rearrangement joins TRBV10-3 to TRBJ1-1, with D perhaps TRBD1 (5 bases). Trimming cost V 0 bases and J 4 bases, with 12 bases left between them. The CDR3 has 15 amino acids. CDR1 ENHRY and CDR2 SYGVKD come from the germline V gene. The chain's CDR3 is CAISESGGVGTEAFF. The CDR3 nucleotides read TGTGCCATCAGTGAGTCAGGAGGGGTCGGCACTGAAGCTTTCTTT.

Details on this clone: Other DNA sequences in this sample translate to the same CDR3. CDR3 in amino acids: CASSLASMNTEAFF. In DNA form, the CDR3 reads TGCGCCAGCAGCTTGGCTTCTATGAACACTGAAGCTTTCTTT. The rearrangement uses TRBV5-1 and TRBJ1-1; no reliable D call. Trimming removed 0 bases at V and 0 bases at J, with 6 bases between. This CDR3 is 14 amino acids long. Looked up from germline, CDR1 is SGHRS and CDR2 is YFSETQ.

The CDR3 DNA reads as TGTGCTAGTGGTTTGGGTATGGCGGGAGGGTCTGGGGCCAACGTCCTGACTTTC. Residues: CASGLGMAGGSGANVLTF. This sequence joins TRBV12-5 and TRBJ2-6, with TRBD2 identical over 9 bases. This CDR3 is built from 18 residues. The V gene end was trimmed by 1 base and the J gene end by 1 base; junction bases not matched to a gene: 5. CDR1 is LGHNT, CDR2 FRNRAP, per germline.

The genes are TRBV7-9 and TRBJ1-2; 7 nucleotides line up with TRBD1. Trimming at V came to 5 bases and at J to 1 base, leaving 1 base not matched to a gene. Germline CDR1 is SEHNR and CDR2 is FQNEAQ (reference sequence). CDR3 length: 13 residues. DNA of the CDR3: TGTGCCAGCAGCCACAGGGGTAACTATGGCTACACCTTC. As protein: CASSHRGNYGYTF. Looking up the rest from reference TRBV7-9 and TRBJ1-2 gives the full variable domain: DTGVSQNPRHKITKRGQNVTFRCDPISEHNRLYWYRQTLGQGPEFLTYFQNEAQLEKSRLLSDRFSAERPKGSFSTLEIQRTEQGDSAMYLCASSHRGNYGYTFGSGTRLTVV.

V and J are TRBV7-8 and TRBJ1-5; TRBD1 aligns across 7 bases. Germline V gene data show CDR1 as SGHVS and CDR2 as FQNEAQ. The junction had 17 bases not matched to a gene; V was cut back by 5 bases and J by 1 base. The CDR3 is 19 amino acids. CDR3 in amino acids: CASSLEAPRDSASNQPQHF. The CDR3 DNA sequence: TGTGCCAGCAGCCTAGAGGCCCCCCGGGACAGTGCGAGCAATCAGCCCCAGCATTTT.

The chain links TRBV6-5 to TRBJ2-5; TRBD1 agrees at 8 bases. The CDR3 is made up of 14 amino acids. The V segment lost 4 bases and the J segment 5 bases; nucleotides outside the gene matches: 6. The germline CDR1 and CDR2 sequences are MNHEY and SVGAGI. The CDR3 loop reads CASSSGTGPETQYF. DNA of the CDR3: TGTGCCAGCAGTTCCGGGACAGGTCCGGAGACCCAGTACTTC.

The J gene is TRBJ1-1, the V gene TRBV9; D uncertain. Germline V gene data show CDR1 as SGDLS and CDR2 as YYNGEE. V was clipped by 0 bases and J by 11 bases, with 11 bases between them. The length of the CDR3 is 12 residues. CDR3 DNA: TGTGCCAGCAGCGTAGGTAACCAGGTGGCTTTCTTT. Its translation is CASSVGNQVAFF.

The chain employs TRBV2 and TRBJ2-1, with D perhaps matching TRBD1 (6 bases). The CDR3 extends over 14 amino acids. With 6 bases removed from V and 3 bases from J, the gap between germline ends came to 12 bases. The germline V gene has CDR1 SNHLY and CDR2 FYNNEI. The CDR3 DNA sequence: TGTGCCAGCAGGCGGCAGGGGCTCTACAATGAGCAGTTCTTC. It encodes CASRRQGLYNEQFF.